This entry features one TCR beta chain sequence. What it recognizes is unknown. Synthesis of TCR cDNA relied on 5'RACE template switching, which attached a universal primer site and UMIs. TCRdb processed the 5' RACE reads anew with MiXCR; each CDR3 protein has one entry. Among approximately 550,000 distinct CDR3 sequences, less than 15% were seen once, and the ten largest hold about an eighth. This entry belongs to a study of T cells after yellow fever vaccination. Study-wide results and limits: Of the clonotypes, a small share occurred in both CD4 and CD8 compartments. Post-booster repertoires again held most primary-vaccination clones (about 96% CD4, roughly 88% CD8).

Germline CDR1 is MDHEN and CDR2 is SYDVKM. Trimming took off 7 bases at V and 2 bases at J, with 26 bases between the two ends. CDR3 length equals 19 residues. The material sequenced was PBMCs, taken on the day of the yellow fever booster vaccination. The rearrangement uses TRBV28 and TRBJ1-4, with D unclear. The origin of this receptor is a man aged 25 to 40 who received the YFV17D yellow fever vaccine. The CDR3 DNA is TGTGCCAGCATCGGCGCTTTTAGGACCAGCGTGCGTACTAATGAAAAACTGTTTTTT. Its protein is CASIGAFRTSVRTNEKLFF. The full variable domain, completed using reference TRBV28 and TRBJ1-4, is DVKVTQSSRYLVKRTGEKVFLECVQDMDHENMFWYRQDPGLGLRLIYFSYDVKMKEKGDIPEGYSVSREKKERFSLILESASTNQTSMYLCASIGAFRTSVRTNEKLFFGSGTQLSVL.